What follows is one TCR beta chain and its context. Its antigen remains unidentified. HCMV serostatus was determined by detecting HCMV-specific IgG in serum with a commercial ELISA kit. Peripheral blood mononuclear cells were isolated from blood by Ficoll density gradient centrifugation. The data belong to a study of T cells expressing NK-cell markers (dated by TCRdb to about 2020). Regarding the research as a whole: In sorted CD3+CD56+NKG2C+, CD3+CD56+NKG2C- and CD3+CD56-NKG2C+ T-cell subsets from several donors, TCR beta-chain repertoires were profiled. Of the eight sequenced donors, seven were found to be HCMV-seropositive and one was found to be HCMV-seronegative. The eight sequenced donors were randomly selected healthy volunteers, three men and five women. The libraries were sequenced on Illumina HiSeq 2000/2500, MiSeq or NextSeq, producing 2 x 150 bp reads.

Instrument on record: Illumina HiSeq 2000. TCR beta cDNA libraries were made by 5'RACE template switching that added a universal primer site and unique molecular identifiers. cDNA synthesis was primed from the TCR beta constant segment, followed by two successive PCR amplification steps. Concerning the study's data processing: MIGEC handled demultiplexing of the reads and grouping by UMI, while MiTCR was used to assemble and quantify clonotypes. Only TCR cDNA sequences supported by at least two reads were kept to exclude erroneous sequences. The tcR package was used for downstream repertoire analysis, with clonotypes matched between fractions based on CDR3 nucleotide sequence plus V segment. VDJmatch was used to annotate antigen specificity against VDJdb, with one amino acid substitution in CDR3 allowed. The reads, reprocessed by TCRdb, yield one row per CDR3 protein sequence and no DNA. Clone size and V and J calls follow TCRdb, not the original study. The sample table records 400,000 to 450,000 distinct CDR3 sequences. Of the sample, under 7.5% falls within the top ten clones.

General study outcomes and caveats: Whether the expanded NKG2C-expressing T cell clones were specific for HCMV antigens was left unclear. In several donors, the dominant CD3+CD56+NKG2C+ clonotypes were found to rank among the top 10 CD8+ clonotypes and to make up about 1.0-7.0% of CD8+ T cells. Those dominant clonotypes were again the most abundant among CD3+CD56-NKG2C+ cells in a few donors, at roughly 25-65%.

The CDR3 has 14 amino acids, counting the end cysteine and phenylalanine. The DNA is unrecorded. What was sequenced was blood T cells: a sorted CD56 or NKG2C T cell subset, CD4+ or CD8+ T cells, or bulk PBMC T cells (not recorded which). The rearranged segments are TRBV21-1 and TRBJ2-5. TRBV21-1 is a documented pseudogene. The sequence was collected from a woman between 18 and 69 years old in good health. The encoded CDR3 is CASSFRPVQETQYF.